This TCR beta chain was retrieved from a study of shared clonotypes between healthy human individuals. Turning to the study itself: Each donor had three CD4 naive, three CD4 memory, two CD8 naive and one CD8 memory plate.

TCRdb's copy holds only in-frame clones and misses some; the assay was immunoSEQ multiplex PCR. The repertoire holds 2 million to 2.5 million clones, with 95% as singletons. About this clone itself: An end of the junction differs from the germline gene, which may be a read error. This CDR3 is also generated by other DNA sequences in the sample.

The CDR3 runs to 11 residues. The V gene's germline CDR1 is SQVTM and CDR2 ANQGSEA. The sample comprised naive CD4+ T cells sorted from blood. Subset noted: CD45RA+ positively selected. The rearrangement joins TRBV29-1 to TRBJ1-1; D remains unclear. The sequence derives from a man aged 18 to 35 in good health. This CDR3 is CSVEGNTEAFF. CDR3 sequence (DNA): TGCAGCGTCGAAGGGAACACTGAAGCTTTCTTT.